One and the same sample provided the 3 T cell receptor beta chains below, sequenced in a study of CD8 T cells in ankylosing spondylitis. MiXCR, run by TCRdb on the 5' RACE reads, gives a single entry per CDR3 protein. The data hold 350,000 or so distinct CDR3 sequences, with 11% observed a single time. The sequencing input was blood, either unsorted or a sorted T cell fraction (not recorded which). The receptors were sampled from a female donor with ankylosing spondylitis or in good health (not recorded which).

This clonotype was recorded a few times. The rearrangement joins TRBV30 to TRBJ1-1, with unresolved D. Germline V gene sequence: CDR1 GTSNPN, CDR2 SVGIG (reference sequence). The CDR3 extends over 13 amino acids. V lost 0 bases and J lost 8, with 13 bases in between. CDR3 protein: CAWSVLPLEEAFF. DNA for the CDR3: TGTGCCTGGAGTGTCCTCCCCCTCGAGGAAGCTTTCTTT.

At least ten counts were recorded for this clonotype. This rearrangement joins TRBV18 to TRBJ1-2; 9 bases are a match to TRBD1. This CDR3 comprises 13 residues. With 2 bases clipped from V and 6 bases from J, the junction kept 1 base outside the gene matches. Germline assignment: CDR1 KGHSH and CDR2 LQKENI. CDR3 in amino acids: CASSPWTGDGYTF. CDR3 sequence (DNA): TGTGCCAGCTCACCATGGACAGGGGATGGCTACACCTTC.

In its sample, this clonotype was seen many times. This chain connects TRBV29-1 to TRBJ2-1, with 14 bases matching TRBD2. CDR3 length equals 15 residues. With V trimmed by 1 base and J by 7 bases, 3 bases remained unmatched. Germline V gene lookup returns CDR1 SQVTM and CDR2 ANQGSEA. CDR3 nucleotide sequence: TGCAGCGTTGAAGGACTAGCGGGAGGGAGGAATGAGCAGTTCTTC. This translates into CSVEGLAGGRNEQFF.